Presented here are 9 T cell receptor beta chains from one specimen sequenced in a study of blood T cell repertoires in COVID-19. Sequenced by immunoSEQ multiplex PCR; TCRdb stores in-frame clones only, minus some. The table lists some 100,000 clones, 70% to 90% of them singletons. The sample taken for sequencing was peripheral blood. The receptors shown here come from a woman in her twenties or thirties with acute or convalescent COVID-19.

The chain combines TRBV10-2 with TRBJ1-5; TRBD1 matches at 7 bases. The CDR3 spans 16 residues. Germline values: CDR1 WSHSY, CDR2 SAAADI. The V segment lost 3 bases and the J segment 3 bases; nucleotides outside the gene matches: 8. The chain's CDR3 is CASSDILDRANQPQHF. CDR3 in DNA: TGCGCCAGCAGTGATATTCTCGACAGGGCCAATCAGCCCCAGCATTTT.

This clone was seen a few times. Here the CDR3 DNA reads TGTGCCAGCGATGCGGGACTAGTCCTTTACACCGGGGAGCTGTTTTTT. Protein: CASDAGLVLYTGELFF. V is TRBV7-8 and J is TRBJ2-2, with TRBD2 matching over 8 bases. CDR1 and CDR2 from the germline V gene are SGHVS and FQNEAQ. Trimming removed 8 bases from V and 3 bases from J; junction bases left unmatched: 11. There are 16 residues in the CDR3.

This chain links TRBV6-5 with TRBJ1-1, with a possible D match to TRBD1 (5 bases). This CDR3 comprises 15 residues. V was trimmed by 6 bases and J by 2 bases, leaving 16 bases between them. Germline V gives CDR1 MNHEY, CDR2 SVGAGI. The CDR3 loop is CASSRTTGANTEAFF. Written as DNA, the CDR3 is TGTGCCAGCAGCAGGACTACAGGCGCCAACACTGAAGCTTTCTTT.

The gene calls are TRBV6-5 and TRBJ1-2, with D perhaps matching TRBD1 (5 bases). The CDR3 length is 13 residues. Trimming pared 11 bases from V and 8 bases from J, leaving 21 bases between. Germline V gene data show CDR1 as MNHEY and CDR2 as SVGAGI. This chain's CDR3 is CASREGLTSGYTF. CDR3 nucleotides: TGTGCCTCTAGGGAGGGGCTAACTAGCGGCTACACCTTC.

The rearrangement links TRBV5-8 to TRBJ1-5; D possibly corresponds to TRBD1 (5 bases). The germline gives CDR1 SGHTS, CDR2 YDEGEE. Trimming took 6 bases from V and 3 from J, leaving 22 bases between them. This CDR3 is 17 amino acids long. The CDR3 DNA follows: TGTGCCAGCACCCGATCTCCAAAGGCAGGGCCCAATCAGCCCCAGCATTTT. Protein product: CASTRSPKAGPNQPQHF.

The chain has TRBV7-2 and TRBJ2-2; 9 nucleotides line up with TRBD2. The CDR3 contains 16 residues. Trimming cost V 5 bases and J 2 bases; bases outside gene matches: 6. The germline CDR1 and CDR2 sequences are SGHTA and FQGNSA. CDR3 DNA: TGTGCCAGCAGCCGTAGCGGGGGAGATAACACCGGGGAGCTGTTTTTT. Amino acids: CASSRSGGDNTGELFF.

This rearrangement joins TRBV30 to TRBJ1-6; D remains unclear. The CDR3 is 13 residues long. Between the trimmed V and J ends, which lost 1 base and 5 bases, there was a span of 6 bases. Per the germline V gene, CDR1 is GTSNPN and CDR2 is SVGIG (reference sequence). CDR3 DNA: TGTGCCTGGAGTGGGCAGAATAATTCACCCCTCCACTTT. It yields the protein CAWSGQNNSPLHF. Together with reference TRBV30 and TRBJ1-6, the CDR3 gives the full variable domain: SQTIHQWPATLVQPVGSPLSLECTVEGTSNPNLYWYRQAAGRGLQLLFYSVGIGQISSEVPQNLSASRPQDRQFILSSKKLLLSDSGFYLCAWSGQNNSPLHFGNGTRLTVT.

This rearrangement joins TRBV11-2 to TRBJ1-2; 7 nucleotides agree with TRBD1. J was trimmed by 2 bases and V by 4 bases; bases with no gene match: 4. This CDR3 has 14 residues. The germline CDR1 and CDR2 sequences are SGHAT and FQNNGV. CDR3 loop: CASSSLQGNYGYTF. CDR3 bases: TGTGCCAGCAGCTCGCTACAGGGGAACTATGGCTACACCTTC.

This clone appeared a single time. Other DNA sequences in the same sample also yield this CDR3. In nucleotides, the CDR3 is TGTGCCAGCAGTTTAGGGGACTCATCCTACGAGCAGTACTTC. Amino acid sequence: CASSLGDSSYEQYF. The chain couples TRBV27 to TRBJ2-7; D possibly corresponds to TRBD2 (6 bases). This CDR3 has 14 amino acids. V was trimmed by 2 bases and J by 1 base, leaving 9 bases between them. Looked up from germline, CDR1 is MNHEY and CDR2 is SMNVEV (reference sequence).